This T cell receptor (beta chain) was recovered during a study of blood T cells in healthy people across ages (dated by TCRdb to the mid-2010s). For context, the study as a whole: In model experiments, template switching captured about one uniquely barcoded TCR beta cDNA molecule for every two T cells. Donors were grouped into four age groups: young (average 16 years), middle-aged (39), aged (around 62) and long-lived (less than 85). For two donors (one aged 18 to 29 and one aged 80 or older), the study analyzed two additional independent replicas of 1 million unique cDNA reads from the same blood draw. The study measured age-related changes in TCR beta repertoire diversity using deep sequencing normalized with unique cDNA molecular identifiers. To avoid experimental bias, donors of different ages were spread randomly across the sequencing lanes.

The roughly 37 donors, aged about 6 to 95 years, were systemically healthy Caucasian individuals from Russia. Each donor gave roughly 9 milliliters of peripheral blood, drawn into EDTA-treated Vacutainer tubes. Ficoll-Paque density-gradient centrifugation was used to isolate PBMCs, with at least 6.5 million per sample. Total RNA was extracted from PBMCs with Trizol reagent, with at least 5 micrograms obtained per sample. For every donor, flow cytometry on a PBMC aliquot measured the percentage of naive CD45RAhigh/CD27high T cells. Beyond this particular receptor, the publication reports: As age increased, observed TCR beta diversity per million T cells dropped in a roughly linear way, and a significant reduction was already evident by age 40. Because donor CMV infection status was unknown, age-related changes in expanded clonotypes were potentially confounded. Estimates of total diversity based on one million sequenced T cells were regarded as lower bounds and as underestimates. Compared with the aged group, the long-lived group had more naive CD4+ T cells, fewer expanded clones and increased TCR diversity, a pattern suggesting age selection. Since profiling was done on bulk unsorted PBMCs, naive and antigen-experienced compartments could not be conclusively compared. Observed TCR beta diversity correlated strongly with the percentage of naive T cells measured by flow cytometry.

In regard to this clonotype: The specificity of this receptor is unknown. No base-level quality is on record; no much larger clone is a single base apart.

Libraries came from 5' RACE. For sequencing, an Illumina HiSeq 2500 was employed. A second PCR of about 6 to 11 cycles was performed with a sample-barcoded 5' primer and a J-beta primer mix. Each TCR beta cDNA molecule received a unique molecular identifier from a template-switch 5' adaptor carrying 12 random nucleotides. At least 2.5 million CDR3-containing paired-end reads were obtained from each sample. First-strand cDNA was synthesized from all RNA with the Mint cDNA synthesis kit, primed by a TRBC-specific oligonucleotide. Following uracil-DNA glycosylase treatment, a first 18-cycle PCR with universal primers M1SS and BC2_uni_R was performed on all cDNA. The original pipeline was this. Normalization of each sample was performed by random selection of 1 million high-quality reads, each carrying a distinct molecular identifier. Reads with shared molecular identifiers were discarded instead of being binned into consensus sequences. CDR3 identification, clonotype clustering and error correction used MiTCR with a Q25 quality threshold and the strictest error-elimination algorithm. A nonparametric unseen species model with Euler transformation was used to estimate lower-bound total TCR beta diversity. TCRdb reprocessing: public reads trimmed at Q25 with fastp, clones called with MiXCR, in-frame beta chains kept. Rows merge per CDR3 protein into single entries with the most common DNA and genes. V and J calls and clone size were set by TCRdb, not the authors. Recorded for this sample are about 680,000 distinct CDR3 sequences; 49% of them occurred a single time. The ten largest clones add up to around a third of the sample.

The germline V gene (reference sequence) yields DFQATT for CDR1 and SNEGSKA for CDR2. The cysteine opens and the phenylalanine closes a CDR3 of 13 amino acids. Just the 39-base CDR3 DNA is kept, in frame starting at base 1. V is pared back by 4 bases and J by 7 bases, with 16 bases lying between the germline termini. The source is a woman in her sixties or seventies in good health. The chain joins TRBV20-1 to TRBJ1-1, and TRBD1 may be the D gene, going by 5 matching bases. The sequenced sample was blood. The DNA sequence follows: TGCAGTGCTATCCAATCGACAGACAATGAAGCTTTCTTT. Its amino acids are CSAIQSTDNEAFF.